A single sample gave rise to the 28 T cell receptor beta chains below, sequenced in a study of blood T cell repertoires in COVID-19 (dated by TCRdb to 2020 to 2022). To prepare the library, the immunoSEQ multiplex PCR assay was applied. TCRdb holds this immuneACCESS table with in-frame rearrangements only. Some clones are missing; in checked studies, unresolved V genes explain under half, and the rest has no known cause. Counted in this sample were about 250,000 clones; roughly 80% of them appeared once. The ten largest account for about 4.4% of the sample. The sequencing input was peripheral blood. Receptor source: a woman between 65 and 79 years old with acute or convalescent COVID-19.

This rearrangement joins TRBV15 to TRBJ1-3; D gene uncertain. V was trimmed by 0 bases and J by 0 bases, leaving 9 bases between them. Germline V lookup: CDR1 LNHNV, CDR2 YYDKDF (reference sequence). This CDR3 has 16 residues. CDR3 sequence (DNA): TGTGCCACCAGCAGAGATCCCTCCCGCTCTGGAAACACCATATATTTT. Its protein is CATSRDPSRSGNTIYF. The entire variable domain, with the rest obtained from reference TRBV15 and TRBJ1-3, is as follows: DAMVIQNPRYQVTQFGKPVTLSCSQTLNHNVMYWYQQKSSQAPKLLFHYYDKDFNNEADTPDNFQSRRPNTSFCFLDIRSPGLGDTAMYLCATSRDPSRSGNTIYFGEGSWLTVV.

The chain employs TRBV6-1 and TRBJ2-7; no clear D. The CDR3 extends over 15 amino acids. Trimming left V 2 bases short and J 6 bases short, with 17 bases between. CDR1 is MNHNS and CDR2 is SASEGT in the germline V gene. The CDR3 reads CASSELVNRVFEQYF. CDR3 in DNA: TGTGCCAGCAGTGAATTAGTTAATCGGGTTTTCGAGCAGTACTTC.

The genes are TRBV4-1 and TRBJ1-5; possible D gene TRBD1, 6 bases. The CDR3 has 15 amino acids. Trimming took off 0 bases at V and 3 bases at J, with 9 bases between the two ends. Germline CDR1 MGHRA, CDR2 YSYEKL. The CDR3 spells CASSQDGQPNQPQHF. In nucleotides, the CDR3 is TGCGCCAGCAGCCAAGATGGACAGCCCAATCAGCCCCAGCATTTT.

The rearrangement links TRBV15 to TRBJ1-3; 8 bases match TRBD1. Germline V lookup: CDR1 LNHNV, CDR2 YYDKDF (reference sequence). The J segment lost 8 bases and the V segment lost 3 bases, leaving 3 bases of the junction unmatched. This CDR3 comprises 13 residues. CDR3 in amino acids: CATSSPTGDTIYF. The CDR3 coding sequence is TGTGCCACCAGCAGTCCGACAGGGGACACCATATATTTT.

Only a few counts were recorded for this clone. The rearrangement links TRBV6-6 to TRBJ1-1; tentative D call: TRBD1 (5 bases). Germline lookup yields CDR1 MNHNY and CDR2 SVGAGI (reference sequence). The CDR3 consists of 15 residues. Trimming took off 6 bases at V and 0 bases at J, with 14 bases between the two ends. The CDR3 sequence is CASSPQENMNTEAFF. CDR3 DNA sequence: TGTGCCAGCAGCCCACAGGAGAACATGAACACTGAAGCTTTCTTT.

V is TRBV11-2 and J is TRBJ1-1; possible D gene TRBD1, 5 bases. Trimming left V 1 base short and J 0 bases short, with 9 bases between. The germline CDR1 and CDR2 sequences are SGHAT and FQNNGV. This CDR3 spans 15 amino acids. CDR3 region: CASSLGQTMNTEAFF. CDR3 nucleotide sequence: TGTGCCAGCAGCTTAGGACAGACGATGAACACTGAAGCTTTCTTT.

This clone appeared once. V gene TRBV7-9 combines with J gene TRBJ2-5; maybe TRBD2 (7 bases). This CDR3 region has 14 residues. CDR1 and CDR2 (germline): SEHNR, FQNEAQ (reference sequence). The V gene lost 6 bases and the J gene lost 5 bases, with 16 bases spanning the gap. The CDR3 loop reads CASSHSGEGETQYF. The CDR3 nucleotides are TGTGCCAGCAGTCACTCAGGGGAGGGGGAGACCCAGTACTTC.

V is TRBV5-4 and J is TRBJ2-1, with 9 bases aligning to TRBD2. In germline, CDR1 is SGHNT, CDR2 YYREEE (reference sequence). Germline trimming cut 2 bases from V and 5 bases from J; bases unmatched to any gene: 5. The CDR3 covers 15 residues. The CDR3 loop is CASSFIAGVHNEQFF. In DNA, the CDR3 is TGTGCCAGCAGCTTCATAGCGGGGGTGCACAATGAGCAGTTCTTC.

V usage is TRBV6-1 and J usage is TRBJ2-7; weak D call: TRBD1 (5 bases). The V end was cut by 3 bases, the J end by 4 bases, with 10 bases between. Germline CDR1 is MNHNS and CDR2 is SASEGT. The CDR3 totals 13 residues. For the CDR3, the DNA is TGTGCCAGCAGTGATCAAAGGGGTTACGAGCAGTACTTC. Protein sequence: CASSDQRGYEQYF.

The chain joins TRBV5-4 to TRBJ1-2; tentative D call: TRBD1 (6 bases). The V end lost 4 bases, the J end lost 3 bases, and 16 bases lay between the germline ends. Germline lookup yields CDR1 SGHNT and CDR2 YYREEE (reference sequence). The CDR3 consists of 15 residues. The CDR3 DNA is TGTGCCAGCAGCCTACAGGGAGCTACACACTATGGCTACACCTTC. This codes for CASSLQGATHYGYTF. Supplemented by reference TRBV5-4 and TRBJ1-2, the full variable domain reads ETGVTQSPTHLIKTRGQQVTLRCSSQSGHNTVSWYQQALGQGPQFIFQYYREEENGRGNFPPRFSGLQFPNYSSELNVNALELDDSALYLCASSLQGATHYGYTFGSGTRLTVV.

The genes are TRBV28 and TRBJ1-1; 8 bases agree with TRBD1. The germline CDR1 and CDR2 sequences are MDHEN and SYDVKM. The V gene end was trimmed by 7 bases and the J gene end by 0 bases; junction bases not matched to a gene: 7. CDR3 size: 15 residues. The CDR3 DNA reads as TGTGCCAGCAAGACAGGGGCGCCCATGAACACTGAAGCTTTCTTT. Its translation is CASKTGAPMNTEAFF. Full variable domain (outside the CDR3, taken from reference TRBV28 and TRBJ1-1): DVKVTQSSRYLVKRTGEKVFLECVQDMDHENMFWYRQDPGLGLRLIYFSYDVKMKEKGDIPEGYSVSREKKERFSLILESASTNQTSMYLCASKTGAPMNTEAFFGQGTRLTVV.

V usage is TRBV9 and J usage is TRBJ2-7; D is perhaps TRBD2 (5 bases). Germline CDR1 reads SGDLS; CDR2 reads YYNGEE. The CDR3 runs to 13 residues. Between the trimmed V and J ends, which lost 4 bases and 2 bases, there was a span of 10 bases. Here the CDR3 DNA reads TGTGCCAGCAGCCCCGGGATAACCTACGAGCAGTACTTC. This sequence encodes CASSPGITYEQYF.

The rearrangement joins TRBV20-1 to TRBJ2-5; unclear D gene. Germline loops: CDR1 DFQATT, CDR2 SNEGSKA (reference sequence). The CDR3 is 12 amino acids. The V gene lost 3 bases and the J gene lost 2 bases, with 7 bases spanning the gap. The CDR3 sequence is CSASSLQETQYF. The CDR3 DNA follows: TGCAGTGCTAGTAGTCTACAAGAGACCCAGTACTTC.

The rearrangement joins TRBV7-9 to TRBJ1-6; TRBD1 agrees at 9 bases. The trim removed 8 bases at V and 7 bases at J, leaving 6 bases unmatched. The CDR3 runs to 14 residues. Germline CDR1 is SEHNR and CDR2 is FQNEAQ (reference sequence). The CDR3 protein is CASCRDRDNSPLHF. Written as DNA, the CDR3 is TGTGCCAGCTGCCGGGACAGGGACAATTCACCCCTCCACTTT.

The CDR3 nucleotides are TGCAGCGTGCGAGGTACAGGGTGGAACCAGCCCCAGCATTTT. Protein product: CSVRGTGWNQPQHF. The chain carries TRBV29-1 and TRBJ1-5; TRBD1 might be the D (6 bases). The CDR3 extends over 14 amino acids. Per germline, CDR1 SQVTM and CDR2 ANQGSEA. Deletions cut 6 bases from V and 7 bases from J, with 19 bases between.

This clone was recorded a few times. This chain links TRBV7-9 with TRBJ2-3; tentatively, D is TRBD2 (5 bases). Germline loops: CDR1 SEHNR, CDR2 FQNEAQ (reference sequence). Trimming pared 7 bases from V and 0 bases from J, leaving 14 bases between. The CDR3 has 15 residues. CDR3 region: CASTRGGPSTDTQYF. For the CDR3, the DNA is TGTGCCAGCACCCGAGGCGGGCCAAGCACAGATACGCAGTATTTT.

The chain employs TRBV27 and TRBJ2-2; no clear D. V was shortened by 3 bases and J by 1 base, with 9 bases between the two germline ends. The length of the CDR3 is 15 residues. The germline V gene encodes CDR1 MNHEY and CDR2 SMNVEV (reference sequence). CDR3: CASSLYSMNTGELFF. CDR3 DNA sequence: TGTGCCAGCAGTTTGTACAGTATGAACACCGGGGAGCTGTTTTTT.

Concerning this clone: Germline and junction disagree at one end, which may indicate a read error. The chain carries TRBV11-2 and TRBJ2-5, with 9 bases that match TRBD2. Germline CDR1 and CDR2: SGHAT and FQNNGV. This CDR3 is built from 15 residues. The CDR3 coding sequence is TGTGCCAGCAGCTTAACGACTAGCGGCCAAGGGACCCAGTACTTC. This sequence encodes CASSLTTSGQGTQYF.

The chain carries TRBV25-1 and TRBJ1-6; a weak D match, TRBD1 (6 bases). CDR1 and CDR2 from the germline V gene are MGHDK and SYGVNS. V lost 6 bases and J lost 0, with 12 bases in between. The CDR3 totals 16 residues. The CDR3 DNA sequence: TGTGCCAGCAGGGGAGGGGGAGGCTCCTATAATTCACCCCTCCACTTT. This translates into CASRGGGGSYNSPLHF.

This clone is a singleton in its sample. V usage is TRBV7-2 and J usage is TRBJ2-7; maybe TRBD1 (5 bases). Germline V gene lookup returns CDR1 SGHTA and CDR2 FQGNSA. Trimming stripped 3 bases from V and 0 bases from J, with 18 bases between. The CDR3 loop spans 17 amino acids. Written as DNA, the CDR3 is TGTGCCAGCAGCTTCAAGATCGCCACAGGTAGCTCCTACGAGCAGTACTTC. It yields the protein CASSFKIATGSSYEQYF.

Comment on this clone: The same CDR3 is also encoded by other DNA sequences in this sample. The chain carries TRBV5-1 and TRBJ1-1; 8 bases match TRBD1. Germline-derived CDR1 and CDR2 are SGHRS and YFSETQ. This CDR3 region has 14 residues. V dropped 4 bases and J dropped 1; count of bases not matched to a gene: 3. For the CDR3, the DNA is TGCGCCAGCAGCGCCGGGACAGGGAACACTGAAGCTTTCTTT. This encodes CASSAGTGNTEAFF.

This clone showed up just a few times. CDR3 region: CASSRDRGGEQFF. CDR3 bases: TGTGCCAGCAGCCGGGACAGGGGTGGTGAGCAGTTCTTC. The chain links TRBV6-5 to TRBJ2-1; 10 positions agree with TRBD1. Germline CDR1 and CDR2: MNHEY and SVGAGI. CDR3 length: 13 amino acids. J gave up 9 bases and V 6 bases, and 5 bases lay outside the gene matches.

In this sample, this clone turned up a few times. The same CDR3 is also encoded by other DNA sequences in this sample. The chain joins TRBV7-2 to TRBJ1-5, with 8 bases matching TRBD1. V dropped 5 bases and J dropped 2; count of bases not matched to a gene: 2. The CDR3 is made up of 14 amino acids. CDR1 is SGHTA, CDR2 FQGNSA, per germline. The CDR3 nucleotides read TGTGCCAGCAGCACGACAGGGGGCAATCAGCCCCAGCATTTT. The encoded protein is CASSTTGGNQPQHF. Combining the CDR3 with reference TRBV7-2 and TRBJ1-5 gives the whole variable domain GAGVSQSPSNKVTEKGKDVELRCDPISGHTALYWYRQSLGQGLEFLIYFQGNSAPDKSGLPSDRFSAERTGGSVSTLTIQRTQQEDSAVYLCASSTTGGNQPQHFGDGTRLSIL.

The chain combines TRBV5-4 with TRBJ1-4; maybe TRBD1 (6 bases). Germline-derived CDR1 and CDR2 are SGHNT and YYREEE (reference sequence). V was shortened by 4 bases and J by 7 bases, with 14 bases between the two germline ends. The CDR3 sequence is 14 residues long. The CDR3 nucleotides are TGTGCCAGCAGCCCACAGGGCTTGGGTGAAAAACTGTTTTTT. Protein sequence: CASSPQGLGEKLFF.

The chain is built from TRBV27 and TRBJ1-1; D gene unclear. Germline lookup yields CDR1 MNHEY and CDR2 SMNVEV (reference sequence). The CDR3 consists of 16 residues. The V end was cut by 5 bases, the J end by 1 base, with 17 bases between. The chain's CDR3 is CASSTTSGPTNTEAFF. The CDR3 coding sequence is TGTGCCAGCAGTACGACGTCTGGGCCTACGAACACTGAAGCTTTCTTT.

This rearrangement joins TRBV3-1 (or the pseudogene TRBV3-2) to TRBJ1-1; possibly TRBD1 for D (6 bases). Germline values: CDR1 LGHDT, CDR2 YNNKEL (reference sequence). CDR3 size: 14 residues. Trimming removed 5 bases from V and 4 bases from J, with 14 bases in between. CDR3 coding DNA: TGTGCCAGCAGCATAGGGGGTTGGGGCACTGAAGCTTTCTTT. This encodes CASSIGGWGTEAFF.

The genes are TRBV5-5 and TRBJ1-1; weak D call: TRBD1 (5 bases). The CDR3 sequence is 15 residues long. CDR1 is SGHKS and CDR2 is YYEKEE in the germline V gene (reference sequence). V was shortened by 2 bases and J by 7 bases, with 18 bases between the two germline ends. The CDR3 reads CASSLWVGTGSEAFF. The DNA of the CDR3 is TGTGCCAGCAGCTTATGGGTCGGGACCGGGAGTGAAGCTTTCTTT.

The chain links TRBV5-5 to TRBJ2-3; 11 bases agree with TRBD2. The CDR3 sequence is 17 residues long. Germline CDR1 SGHKS, CDR2 YYEKEE (reference sequence). V lost 1 base to trimming and J lost 3 bases; unmatched junction nucleotides: 7. The chain's CDR3 is CASSLFYSGGETDTQYF. CDR3 bases: TGTGCCAGCAGCTTGTTTTATAGCGGGGGGGAAACAGATACGCAGTATTTT.